Listed below are T cell receptor beta chains from one sample, sequenced in a study of early T cells in non-severe SARS-CoV-2 infection. TCRdb ran MiXCR on the 5' RACE reads and lists one entry per CDR3 protein. Found here are just over 25,000 distinct CDR3 sequences, approximately 4.8% of them singletons; the top ten hold about a tenth. Sequencing was carried out using whole blood. These receptors all stem from an adult who was a healthcare worker with PCR-confirmed SARS-CoV-2 infection or an uninfected control (not recorded which). CDR3s include the opening cysteine and the closing phenylalanine or tryptophan. Each record gives: CDR3 protein, J gene, V gene.

CDR3 protein: CAISEDRANGYTF; J gene: TRBJ1-2; V gene: TRBV10-3
CDR3 protein: CASSMSTVGTQYF; J gene: TRBJ2-5; V gene: TRBV19
CDR3 protein: CSATGVYQETQYF; J gene: TRBJ2-5; V gene: TRBV29-1
CDR3 protein: CASRPSGVETQYF; J gene: TRBJ2-5; V gene: TRBV6-5
CDR3 protein: CASRSTGPESAFF; J gene: TRBJ1-1; V gene: TRBV12-3/TRBV12-4
CDR3 protein: CASTIYHAGRGEQYF; J gene: TRBJ2-7; V gene: TRBV28
CDR3 protein: CASSSWTGGNNQPQHF; J gene: TRBJ1-5; V gene: TRBV7-2
CDR3 protein: CASSKFSTAGSTDTQYF; J gene: TRBJ2-3; V gene: TRBV5-4
CDR3 protein: CSARSWQGASGELFF; J gene: TRBJ2-2; V gene: TRBV20-1
CDR3 protein: CASRGVVPDTQYF; J gene: TRBJ2-3; V gene: TRBV28
CDR3 protein: CAIRTGLRSGANVLTF; J gene: TRBJ2-6; V gene: TRBV7-2
CDR3 protein: CASSLIGSKGNEQFF; J gene: TRBJ2-1; V gene: TRBV12-3/TRBV12-4
CDR3 protein: CASSLTGGRNAEAFF; J gene: TRBJ1-1; V gene: TRBV12-3/TRBV12-4
CDR3 protein: CAWSGTSGSSTDTQYF; J gene: TRBJ2-3; V gene: TRBV30
CDR3 protein: CRVFIPTTGGFRNEQFF; J gene: TRBJ2-1; V gene: TRBV29-1
CDR3 protein: CASSFVGGTGYEQYF; J gene: TRBJ2-7; V gene: TRBV28
CDR3 protein: CATNAGVMTNEQFF; J gene: TRBJ2-1; V gene: TRBV24-1
CDR3 protein: CASTGVTYNEQFF; J gene: TRBJ2-1; V gene: TRBV2
CDR3 protein: CASSFLRWSDTQYF; J gene: TRBJ2-3; V gene: TRBV7-9
CDR3 protein: CASSLSGRGYNEQFF; J gene: TRBJ2-1; V gene: TRBV5-1
CDR3 protein: CASSSVAVSGTYSNQPQHF; J gene: TRBJ1-5; V gene: TRBV28
CDR3 protein: CASSPEGRGGIDEQFF; J gene: TRBJ2-1; V gene: TRBV11-3
CDR3 protein: CASSLAAVGSYEQYF; J gene: TRBJ2-7; V gene: TRBV7-8
CDR3 protein: CASSPLGGPGELFF; J gene: TRBJ2-2; V gene: TRBV7-8
CDR3 protein: CASSLGLSYRDEQYF; J gene: TRBJ2-7; V gene: TRBV6-5
CDR3 protein: CASSQGLTSPYYNEQFF; J gene: TRBJ2-1; V gene: TRBV4-2
CDR3 protein: CASSLSFGLATDTQYF; J gene: TRBJ2-3; V gene: TRBV7-8
CDR3 protein: CASSLGLAGSGANVLTF; J gene: TRBJ2-6; V gene: TRBV5-4
CDR3 protein: CASSLGGLGNQPQHF; J gene: TRBJ1-5; V gene: TRBV5-4
CDR3 protein: CASSTRTGPYNEQFF; J gene: TRBJ2-1; V gene: TRBV21-1
CDR3 protein: CASSLMKGGNEKLFF; J gene: TRBJ1-4; V gene: TRBV7-2
CDR3 protein: CASSPIAGVGTGELFF; J gene: TRBJ2-2; V gene: TRBV7-8